This T cell receptor (beta chain) was identified during a study of immune heterogeneity within non-small cell lung tumors. The CDR3 has 19 amino acids. The V gene end was trimmed by 1 base and the J gene end by 4 bases; junction bases not matched to a gene: 19. CDR1 is DFQATT and CDR2 is SNEGSKA in the germline V gene (reference sequence). Template input, which was bulk tumor genomic DNA, totaled roughly 650 ng per sample. Far-apart biopsies, several per primary tumor, were taken during surgery. Before undergoing curative surgery, patients had newly diagnosed non-small cell lung cancer that was untreated. For the TCR beta CDR3, multiplex PCR with 32 V and 13 J primers performed the amplification. MiXCR was run by TCRdb on the multiplex PCR reads, yielding one entry per CDR3 protein. The sample holds tens of thousands of distinct CDR3 sequences; approximately 30% are singletons and the top ten take 4.4%.

This receptor was obtained from a man aged 40-49 years with non-small cell lung cancer. Sequenced: lung tumor tissue. This chain joins TRBV20-1 and TRBJ2-3; TRBD2 aligns across 8 bases. The CDR3 nucleotides read TGCAGTGCTAGAGCGCACCCGCCAATAGCGGGAACAACGGCAGATACGCAGTATTTT. This codes for CSARAHPPIAGTTADTQYF.